This entry concerns a single T cell receptor (beta chain). TCRdb re-called the 5' RACE reads through MiXCR, storing one row per CDR3 protein. The top ten hold about an eighth of the sample, which has 450,000 to 650,000 distinct CDR3 sequences, 13% seen once. These data are taken from a study of T cells after yellow fever vaccination. This CDR3 has 16 amino acids. The V end was cut by 3 bases, the J end by 0 bases, with 12 bases between. The material was PBMCs, obtained on the day of the yellow fever booster vaccination. The clonotype originates from a man under 40 who received the YFV17D yellow fever vaccine. The genes are TRBV12-3 or TRBV12-4 and TRBJ1-3, with D possibly TRBD1 on 6 matching bases. The CDR3: CASSFDRQDSGNTIYF. CDR3 coding DNA: TGTGCCAGCAGTTTTGACCGACAGGACTCTGGAAACACCATATATTTT.